These 3 T cell receptor beta chains were all obtained from the same sample, sequenced in a study of blood T cell repertoires in COVID-19. The protocol was immunoSEQ multiplex PCR, while the TCRdb copy is restricted to in-frame clones and leaves out a portion. The table shows some 100,000 clones, with about 89% occurring only once. Sequenced: peripheral blood. These receptors were taken from a human donor with active COVID-19. The donor label of this sample is uncertain.

The chain combines TRBV2 with TRBJ2-7; D not certain. The CDR3 contains 13 residues. Germline CDR1 SNHLY, CDR2 FYNNEI. The V gene lost 4 bases and the J gene lost 0 bases, with 7 bases spanning the gap. CDR3 coding DNA: TGTGCCAGCAGTGGGGCCGACTCCTACGAGCAGTACTTC. Encoded protein: CASSGADSYEQYF. Variable domain in full (rest from reference TRBV2 and TRBJ2-7): EPEVTQTPSHQVTQMGQEVILRCVPISNHLYFYWYRQILGQKVEFLVSFYNNEISEKSEIFDDQFSVERPDGSNFTLKIRSTKLEDSAMYFCASSGADSYEQYFGPGTRLTVT.

The V and J genes are TRBV4-3 and TRBJ2-7; D may be TRBD2 (7 bases). The V gene lost 0 bases and the J gene lost 3 bases, with 18 bases spanning the gap. The CDR3 loop spans 17 amino acids. Germline V lookup: CDR1 LGHNA, CDR2 YSLEER. The CDR3 region is CASSQDWGGGSVYEQYF. The CDR3 DNA reads TGCGCCAGCAGCCAAGATTGGGGAGGGGGTTCTGTCTACGAGCAGTACTTC.

The chain couples TRBV24-1 to TRBJ2-2, with TRBD1 matching over 8 bases. CDR1 and CDR2 (germline): KGHDR, SFDVKD. The CDR3 has 17 residues. Trimming removed 10 bases from V and 4 bases from J; junction bases left unmatched: 16. CDR3 bases: TGTGCCACGCCCGGGACAGGAAAAACTCGGGGCACCGGGGAGCTGTTTTTT. It codes for CATPGTGKTRGTGELFF.